This T cell receptor (beta chain) was obtained from a study of Graves' ophthalmopathy and Graves' hyperthyroidism. Study-wide context: Peripheral blood was gathered at first diagnosis, ahead of any treatment whatsoever.

This clonotype was recorded at least ten times. Its antigen remains unknown. The junction shows a germline mismatch at one end, possibly a read error. Study results and caveats: Predictions made by the model for ophthalmopathy progression reached just over 70% sensitivity and around 72% specificity.

The germline V gene has CDR1 MNHEY and CDR2 SVGEGT. The CDR3 is 17 amino acids. The study amplified TCR beta CDR3 regions using RNA transcripts. After a first-round RT-PCR with HTBI primers, a second-round multiplex PCR was run. In TCRdb, the multiplex PCR reads were re-called with MiXCR into one record per CDR3 protein. Of under 400,000 distinct CDR3 sequences listed, under 20% are singletons. Sequencing was done on a sample of peripheral blood. This clonotype was sampled from an adult man with Graves' ophthalmopathy. V usage is TRBV6-2 or TRBV6-3 and J usage is TRBJ2-5; TRBD1 or TRBD2 may be the D gene (6 bases each). CDR3 loop: CASSWGRGIGAQGTQYF. CDR3 bases: TGTGCCAGCAGTTGGGGGCGCGGGATCGGAGCCCAAGGGACCCAGTACTTC.